Listed here are 22 T cell receptor beta chains from one sample, sequenced in a study of shared clonotypes between healthy human individuals. Some clones are missing from TCRdb's copy, which holds only in-frame ones; the method was immunoSEQ multiplex PCR. The sample has 450,000 to 600,000 clones, 79% seen once. The sample was PBMCs. These receptors all come from a woman aged 40 to 49 in good health. Some clones in this sample may be carry-over from other donors' samples.

This chain links TRBV7-6 with TRBJ1-2; TRBD1 matches at 8 bases. The germline V gene has CDR1 SGHVS and CDR2 FNYEAQ. J was trimmed by 8 bases and V by 5 bases; bases with no gene match: 13. The CDR3 has 15 residues. The DNA of the CDR3 is TGTGCCAGCAGCCCCGGGGGTACAGGGGGAAAGGGCTACACCTTC. Its protein product is CASSPGGTGGKGYTF.

The chain employs TRBV19 and TRBJ1-2; TRBD1 matches 7 bases. The CDR3 has 14 amino acids. J gave up 3 bases and V 6 bases, and 7 bases lay outside the gene matches. Germline CDR1 reads LNHDA; CDR2 reads SQIVND (reference sequence). CDR3 sequence reads: CASRNRGEDYGYTF. CDR3 bases: TGTGCCAGTAGAAACAGGGGTGAGGACTATGGCTACACCTTC. The full variable domain, rest sourced from reference TRBV19 and TRBJ1-2, is DGGITQSPKYLFRKEGQNVTLSCEQNLNHDAMYWYRQDPGQGLRLIYYSQIVNDFQKGDIAEGYSVSREKKESFPLTVTSAQKNPTAFYLCASRNRGEDYGYTFGSGTRLTVV.

V gene TRBV7-2 combines with J gene TRBJ2-5, with 9 nucleotides matching TRBD2. This CDR3 has 15 residues. J lost 1 base, V lost 5 bases, and 5 bases had no gene match. Per the germline V gene, CDR1 is SGHTA and CDR2 is FQGNSA. In DNA form, the CDR3 reads TGTGCCAGCAGCCCGCAAGCGGGAGGCCAAGAGACCCAGTACTTC. The encoded protein is CASSPQAGGQETQYF.

The chain carries TRBV4-1 and TRBJ1-3, with a weak D call TRBD1 (6 bases). The CDR3 totals 14 residues. Germline CDR1 and CDR2: MGHRA and YSYEKL. V lost 4 bases, J lost 4 bases, and 11 bases lay in between. The DNA for the CDR3 is TGCGCCAGCAGCCCCCGGGGGCCGGGAAACACCATATATTTT. Its protein product is CASSPRGPGNTIYF.

This chain links TRBV5-1 with TRBJ2-1; D remains unclear. V lost 0 bases to trimming and J lost 9 bases, with 10 bases between them. CDR3 length: 13 amino acids. Germline CDR1 reads SGHRS; CDR2 reads YFSETQ. Here the CDR3 DNA reads TGCGCCAGCAGCTTGGTGTCAGTGAGTGAGCAGTTCTTC. Protein: CASSLVSVSEQFF.

The chain couples TRBV28 to TRBJ2-3; TRBD2 matches at 9 bases. The germline gives CDR1 MDHEN, CDR2 SYDVKM. The CDR3 is made up of 15 amino acids. The V and J ends lost 6 bases and 5 bases, in that order; junction bases with no gene match: 9. Here the CDR3 reads CASRSLAGEGDTQYF. DNA of the CDR3: TGTGCCAGCAGATCCTTAGCGGGAGAGGGAGATACGCAGTATTTT.

About this clone: Other DNA sequences in this specimen translate into the identical CDR3. The gene calls are TRBV7-9 and TRBJ2-6, with a possible D match to TRBD1 (5 bases). Germline V gene sequence: CDR1 SEHNR, CDR2 FQNEAQ (reference sequence). The CDR3 has 15 amino acids. The V end was cut by 5 bases, the J end by 4 bases, with 12 bases between. The CDR3 loop is CASSLGASGANVLTF. CDR3 nucleotide sequence: TGTGCCAGCAGCCTTGGGGCGTCCGGGGCCAACGTCCTGACTTTC.

The chain is built from TRBV10-3 and TRBJ2-7, with D maybe TRBD1 (6 bases). Per germline, CDR1 ENHRY and CDR2 SYGVKD. V was pared by 2 bases and J by 1 base, with 9 bases between. There are 14 residues in the CDR3. CDR3 nucleotide sequence: TGTGCCATCAGTGAGGCAGGGGAGTCCTACGAGCAGTACTTC. This encodes CAISEAGESYEQYF.

This chain connects TRBV5-4 to TRBJ2-1, with D maybe TRBD1 (6 bases). V lost 0 bases and J 7 bases, leaving 14 bases between the germline ends. Per the germline V gene, CDR1 is SGHNT and CDR2 is YYREEE (reference sequence). The CDR3 sequence is 15 residues long. The CDR3 spells CASSLAGAQGNEQFF. In DNA form, the CDR3 reads TGTGCCAGCAGCTTGGCAGGGGCCCAGGGGAATGAGCAGTTCTTC.

CDR3 sequence (DNA): TGTGCCAGTACTCGGACAGAACCCAATCAGCCCCAGCATTTT. This codes for CASTRTEPNQPQHF. The chain has TRBV19 and TRBJ1-5, with D perhaps matching TRBD1 (6 bases). Germline V gene lookup returns CDR1 LNHDA and CDR2 SQIVND (reference sequence). This CDR3 spans 14 amino acids. V lost 7 bases to trimming and J lost 3 bases, with 13 bases between them.

In its sample, this clone was seen many times. The V call is TRBV2, the J call TRBJ1-1; D gene uncertain. Germline CDR1 and CDR2: SNHLY and FYNNEI. The CDR3 covers 14 residues. V lost 6 bases and J lost 2, with 13 bases in between. The CDR3 DNA is TGTGCCAGCAGCAATCTCGGGATAAACACTGAAGCTTTCTTT. As protein: CASSNLGINTEAFF.

This chain joins TRBV11-3 and TRBJ2-1; TRBD1 agrees at 8 bases. The germline V gene encodes CDR1 SGHNT and CDR2 YENEEA. V shed 0 bases, J shed 4 bases, and the junction held 8 bases outside the gene matches. The CDR3 contains 17 residues. The CDR3: CASSLDGAGTGYNEQFF. The CDR3, as DNA: TGTGCCAGCAGCTTAGATGGGGCCGGGACAGGATACAATGAGCAGTTCTTC.

J is TRBJ2-6 and V is TRBV9, with D uncertain. The CDR3 covers 15 residues. Germline V gives CDR1 SGDLS, CDR2 YYNGEE. Trimming shortened V by 3 bases and J by 0 bases, and 7 bases separated the two germline ends. CDR3 in DNA: TGTGCCAGCAGCGCCCCGGGCTCTGGGGCCAACGTCCTGACTTTC. Encoded protein: CASSAPGSGANVLTF. The complete variable domain, with remaining parts taken from reference TRBV9 and TRBJ2-6, reads DSGVTQTPKHLITATGQRVTLRCSPRSGDLSVYWYQQSLDQGLQFLIQYYNGEERAKGNILERFSAQQFPDLHSELNLSSLELGDSALYFCASSAPGSGANVLTFGAGSRLTVL.

Only one count was recorded for this clone. The genes are TRBV5-1 and TRBJ2-1; no definite D call. The CDR3 loop spans 14 amino acids. CDR1 SGHRS and CDR2 YFSETQ come from the germline V gene. V gave up 4 bases and J gave up 4 bases, with 12 bases separating them. CDR3 sequence (DNA): TGCGCCAGCAGCGTAGGACCCGCTTACAATGAGCAGTTCTTC. This sequence encodes CASSVGPAYNEQFF.

This chain links TRBV27 with TRBJ2-1, with TRBD2 matching over 7 bases. CDR3 length equals 16 residues. J lost 0 bases, V lost 2 bases, and 4 bases had no gene match. CDR1 is MNHEY and CDR2 is SMNVEV in the germline V gene (reference sequence). CDR3 in DNA: TGTGCCAGCAGTTTACTCGGCGGGAGCTCCTACAATGAGCAGTTCTTC. Translating it yields CASSLLGGSSYNEQFF.

The chain recombines TRBV30 with TRBJ2-1, with 11 bases matching TRBD1. The trim removed 1 base at V and 0 bases at J, leaving 14 bases unmatched. Germline V gene data show CDR1 as GTSNPN and CDR2 as SVGIG (reference sequence). The CDR3 covers 20 residues. This chain's CDR3 is CAWSEMRDRGYPSSYNEQFF. In nucleotides, the CDR3 is TGTGCCTGGAGTGAAATGCGGGACAGGGGGTACCCTAGCTCCTACAATGAGCAGTTCTTC.

The sample holds many counts of this clone. The rearrangement uses TRBV7-2 and TRBJ1-2; no reliable D call. From germline, CDR1 is SGHTA and CDR2 FQGNSA. The ends were cut back, 2 bases at V and 8 bases at J, with 9 bases in the middle. The CDR3 is 12 residues long. CDR3 nucleotides: TGTGCCAGCAGCTTACGAGGCTTGGGCTACACCTTC. Encoded protein: CASSLRGLGYTF.

The chain recombines TRBV5-5 with TRBJ2-2; no clear D. The CDR3 is made up of 12 amino acids. V lost 2 bases and J 5 bases, leaving 4 bases between the germline ends. The V gene's germline CDR1 is SGHKS and CDR2 YYEKEE (reference sequence). The CDR3 reads CASSFDTGELFF. The DNA for the CDR3 is TGTGCCAGCAGCTTTGATACCGGGGAGCTGTTTTTT.

The chain links TRBV6-5 to TRBJ1-1, with D unclear. Germline CDR1 reads MNHEY; CDR2 reads SVGAGI. This CDR3 comprises 14 residues. Trimming stripped 5 bases from V and 2 bases from J, with 12 bases between. The CDR3 sequence is CASSTRTENTEAFF. The DNA of the CDR3 is TGTGCCAGCAGTACCCGGACCGAAAACACTGAAGCTTTCTTT.

The chain joins TRBV30 to TRBJ1-6, with D tentatively TRBD1 (5 bases). The CDR3 is 14 residues long. Trimming took off 4 bases at V and 9 bases at J, with 16 bases between the two ends. The germline V gene has CDR1 GTSNPN and CDR2 SVGIG (reference sequence). DNA of the CDR3: TGTGCCTGGAATCGGGGCAGGGTTGGTTCACCCCTCCACTTT. This gives the protein CAWNRGRVGSPLHF. Full variable domain (missing parts from reference TRBV30 and TRBJ1-6): SQTIHQWPATLVQPVGSPLSLECTVEGTSNPNLYWYRQAAGRGLQLLFYSVGIGQISSEVPQNLSASRPQDRQFILSSKKLLLSDSGFYLCAWNRGRVGSPLHFGNGTRLTVT.

The gene calls are TRBV30 and TRBJ2-5, with D unresolved. The J call may not be correct, given that the DNA end is closer to TRBJ2-7. Looked up from germline, CDR1 is GTSNPN and CDR2 is SVGIG (reference sequence). This CDR3 region has 12 residues. CDR3: CAWSDVSYEQYF. DNA of the CDR3: TGTGCCTGGAGTGACGTTTCCTACGAGCAGTACTTC.

The V and J genes are TRBV5-6 and TRBJ2-5, with 7 bases fitting TRBD2. This CDR3 has 15 residues. Trimming removed 0 bases from V and 5 bases from J; junction bases left unmatched: 7. The germline V gene encodes CDR1 SGHDT and CDR2 YYEEEE. This CDR3 is CASSLALGGVETQYF. The CDR3 DNA reads TGTGCCAGCAGCTTGGCCCTGGGGGGGGTTGAGACCCAGTACTTC.